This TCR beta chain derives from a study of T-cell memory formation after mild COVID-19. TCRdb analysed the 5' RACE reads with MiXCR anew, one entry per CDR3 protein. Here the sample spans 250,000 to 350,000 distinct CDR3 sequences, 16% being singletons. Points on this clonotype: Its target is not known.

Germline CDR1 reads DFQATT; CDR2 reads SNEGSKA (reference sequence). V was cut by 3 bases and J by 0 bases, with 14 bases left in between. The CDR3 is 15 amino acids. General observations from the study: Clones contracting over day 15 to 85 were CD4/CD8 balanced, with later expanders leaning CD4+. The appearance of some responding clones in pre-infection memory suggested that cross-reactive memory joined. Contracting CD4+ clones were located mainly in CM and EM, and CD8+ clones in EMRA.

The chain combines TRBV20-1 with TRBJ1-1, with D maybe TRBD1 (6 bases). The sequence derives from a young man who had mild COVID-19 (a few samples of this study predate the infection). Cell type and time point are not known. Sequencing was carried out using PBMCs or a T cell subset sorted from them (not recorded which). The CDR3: CSASNPQGLNTEAFF. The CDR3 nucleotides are TGCAGTGCTAGCAACCCACAGGGACTGAACACTGAAGCTTTCTTT.